Listed here are 12 T cell receptor beta chains from one sample, sequenced in a study of blood T cell repertoires in COVID-19. The data were produced by immunoSEQ multiplex PCR, yet TCRdb's version contains in-frame clones alone and is incomplete. Of 150,000 or so clones in the sample, approximately 85% are singletons; the top ten hold more than 7.5%. The sequenced sample consisted of peripheral blood. The receptor source for this set is a man between 35 and 55 years old who had recovered from COVID-19.

This chain joins TRBV5-6 and TRBJ1-1; D perhaps matches TRBD1 (6 bases). Germline V gene lookup returns CDR1 SGHDT and CDR2 YYEEEE. This CDR3 is built from 15 residues. V lost 4 bases to trimming and J lost 5 bases, with 18 bases between them. Written as DNA, the CDR3 is TGTGCCAGCAGCCACATGGTTCAGGGGCGGACTGAAGCTTTCTTT. It translates to CASSHMVQGRTEAFF. Full variable domain (rest looked up from reference TRBV5-6 and TRBJ1-1): DAGVTQSPTHLIKTRGQQVTLRCSPKSGHDTVSWYQQALGQGPQFIFQYYEEEERQRGNFPDRFSGHQFPNYSSELNVNALLLGDSALYLCASSHMVQGRTEAFFGQGTRLTVV.

The chain joins TRBV7-9 to TRBJ2-2; 8 nucleotides line up with TRBD2. The germline gives CDR1 SEHNR, CDR2 FQNEAQ (reference sequence). V dropped 5 bases and J dropped 5; count of bases not matched to a gene: 4. The CDR3 has 14 amino acids. The DNA for the CDR3 is TGTGCCAGCAGCCCCAGCGGGGGAACCGGGGAGCTGTTTTTT. The encoded protein is CASSPSGGTGELFF.

The V call is TRBV6-5, the J call TRBJ1-2, with TRBD1 identical over 10 bases. V was clipped by 0 bases and J by 8 bases; unmatched bases: 6. The CDR3 runs to 15 residues. In germline, CDR1 is MNHEY, CDR2 SVGAGI. Here the CDR3 DNA reads TGTGCCAGCAGTTACTCAGGGACAGGGGCTTGGGGCTACACCTTC. This sequence encodes CASSYSGTGAWGYTF.

The chain employs TRBV5-4 and TRBJ2-3; 9 nucleotides agree with TRBD1. The CDR3 totals 15 residues. Germline CDR1 reads SGHNT; CDR2 reads YYREEE (reference sequence). J gave up 2 bases and V 1 base, and 2 bases lay outside the gene matches. CDR3 sequence reads: CASSLRDRVTDTQYF. In nucleotides, the CDR3 is TGTGCCAGCAGCTTGCGGGACAGGGTCACAGATACGCAGTATTTT.

The chain uses TRBV4-3 and TRBJ1-3, with D perhaps TRBD1 (6 bases). Germline lookup yields CDR1 LGHNA and CDR2 YSLEER. The V end was cut by 0 bases, the J end by 3 bases, with 18 bases between. The CDR3 is 18 residues long. The CDR3 DNA follows: TGCGCCAGCAGCCAAGATCCCCTAAATACAGGGCTTGGAAACACCATATATTTT. It specifies CASSQDPLNTGLGNTIYF.

This clone was recorded once. V usage is TRBV6-2 or TRBV6-3 and J usage is TRBJ1-3; no firm D call. The length of the CDR3 is 17 residues. The germline gives CDR1 MNHEY, CDR2 SVGEGT. The V end was cut by 2 bases, the J end by 8 bases, with 22 bases between. DNA of the CDR3: TGTGCCAGCAGTTACGAAGAGGGAAAACAGTCGCGAGACACCATATATTTT. Translation: CASSYEEGKQSRDTIYF.

The rearrangement links TRBV10-3 to TRBJ2-7, with 12 positions matching TRBD1. After removal of 2 bases from V and 4 bases from J, the junction contained 6 bases not matched to a gene. This CDR3 has 16 amino acids. The germline CDR1 and CDR2 sequences are ENHRY and SYGVKD. CDR3 residues: CAISEGDRGLGYEQYF. In DNA, the CDR3 is TGTGCCATCAGTGAGGGGGACAGGGGGCTAGGGTACGAGCAGTACTTC.

Only one count was recorded for this clone. The rearrangement uses TRBV29-1 and TRBJ1-1, with 9 positions matching TRBD1. Trimming took 5 bases from V and 10 from J; bases not matched to a gene: 8. CDR3 length: 12 amino acids. Germline loops: CDR1 SQVTM, CDR2 ANQGSEA. The CDR3 here is CSVLTGGLLAFF. The CDR3 DNA reads as TGCAGCGTTTTAACAGGGGGCTTATTAGCTTTCTTT. The entire variable domain, with the rest obtained from reference TRBV29-1 and TRBJ1-1, is as follows: SAVISQKPSRDICQRGTSLTIQCQVDSQVTMMFWYRQQPGQSLTLIATANQGSEATYESGFVIDKFPISRPNLTFSTLTVSNMSPEDSSIYLCSVLTGGLLAFFGQGTRLTVV.

This clone has just one count. This chain uses TRBV3-1 (or the pseudogene TRBV3-2) with TRBJ1-6, with a weak D call TRBD1 (6 bases). V shed 4 bases and J shed 11 bases, with 12 bases lying between them. CDR1 is LGHDT, CDR2 YNNKEL, per germline (reference sequence). The CDR3 extends over 13 amino acids. CDR3 nucleotide sequence: TGTGCCAGCAGCCTAACAGGGTTTGCACCCCTCCACTTT. This codes for CASSLTGFAPLHF.

J is TRBJ2-2 and V is TRBV21-1; the table assigns TRBD1, which was not confirmed against the DNA. TRBV21-1 is given as a pseudogene. The CDR3 runs to 14 residues. This chain's CDR3 is CASSTTQDTGELFF. CDR3 in DNA: TGTGCCAGCAGCACAACTCAGGACACCGGGGAGCTGTTTTTT.

The chain is built from TRBV10-3 and TRBJ1-3, with D possibly matching TRBD1 (6 bases). This CDR3 region has 14 residues. The V gene's germline CDR1 is ENHRY and CDR2 SYGVKD. The V end lost 10 bases, the J end lost 0 bases, and 13 bases lay between the germline ends. CDR3 residues: CATSTGSSGNTIYF. In DNA form, the CDR3 reads TGTGCCACCTCGACAGGCAGCTCTGGAAACACCATATATTTT.

The V call is TRBV6-5, the J call TRBJ2-1, with D maybe TRBD2 (5 bases). V was shortened by 6 bases and J by 5 bases, with 11 bases between the two germline ends. Germline lookup yields CDR1 MNHEY and CDR2 SVGAGI. The CDR3 has 13 residues. The DNA of the CDR3 is TGTGCCAGCAGCTCACCGAGGGACAATGAGCAGTTCTTC. Protein sequence: CASSSPRDNEQFF.